This TCR beta chain stems from a study of blood T cell repertoires in COVID-19. Study-wide context: Spain, Italy and the United States supplied samples that represented acute and convalescent COVID-19. PBMCs, B-cell-depleted T cells, or T cells were the source of the cDNA or gDNA that made up the material.

Only a few counts were recorded for this clone. The CDR3 runs to 14 residues. V lost 1 base, J lost 3 bases, and 8 bases lay in between. Germline V gives CDR1 SGHKS, CDR2 YYEKEE (reference sequence). Libraries were prepared by immunoSEQ multiplex PCR; TCRdb keeps only in-frame clonotypes and omits some of them. The sample has roughly 300,000 clones, roughly 90% seen once; the top ten hold roughly 12%. Seattle researchers signed up patients amid active infection and tracked them longitudinally. Material for sequencing was peripheral blood. The V call is TRBV5-5, the J call TRBJ2-1; TRBD2 is a possible D gene (5 bases). The receptor comes from a woman in her 30s with COVID-19, enrolled during active disease. In DNA, the CDR3 is TGTGCCAGCAGCTTGCCCGGGAACTACAATGAGCAGTTCTTC. Amino acids: CASSLPGNYNEQFF.